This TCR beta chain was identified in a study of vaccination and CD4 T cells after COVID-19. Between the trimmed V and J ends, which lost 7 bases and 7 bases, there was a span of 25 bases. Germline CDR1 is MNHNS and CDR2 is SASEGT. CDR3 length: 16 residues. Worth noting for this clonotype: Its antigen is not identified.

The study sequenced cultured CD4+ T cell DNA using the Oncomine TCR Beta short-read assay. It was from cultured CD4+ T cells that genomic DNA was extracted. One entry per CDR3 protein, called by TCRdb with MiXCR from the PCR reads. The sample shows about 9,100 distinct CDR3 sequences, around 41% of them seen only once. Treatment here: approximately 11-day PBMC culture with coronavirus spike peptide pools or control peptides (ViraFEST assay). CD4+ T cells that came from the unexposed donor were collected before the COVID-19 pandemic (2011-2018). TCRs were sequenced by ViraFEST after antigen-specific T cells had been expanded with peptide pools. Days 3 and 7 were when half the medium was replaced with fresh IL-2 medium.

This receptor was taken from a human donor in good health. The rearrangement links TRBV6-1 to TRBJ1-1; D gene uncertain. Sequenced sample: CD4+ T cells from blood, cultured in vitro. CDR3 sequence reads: CASNGVAGRRRFEAFF. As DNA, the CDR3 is TGTGCCAGCAATGGCGTGGCAGGCCGACGTAGGTTTGAAGCTTTCTTT.